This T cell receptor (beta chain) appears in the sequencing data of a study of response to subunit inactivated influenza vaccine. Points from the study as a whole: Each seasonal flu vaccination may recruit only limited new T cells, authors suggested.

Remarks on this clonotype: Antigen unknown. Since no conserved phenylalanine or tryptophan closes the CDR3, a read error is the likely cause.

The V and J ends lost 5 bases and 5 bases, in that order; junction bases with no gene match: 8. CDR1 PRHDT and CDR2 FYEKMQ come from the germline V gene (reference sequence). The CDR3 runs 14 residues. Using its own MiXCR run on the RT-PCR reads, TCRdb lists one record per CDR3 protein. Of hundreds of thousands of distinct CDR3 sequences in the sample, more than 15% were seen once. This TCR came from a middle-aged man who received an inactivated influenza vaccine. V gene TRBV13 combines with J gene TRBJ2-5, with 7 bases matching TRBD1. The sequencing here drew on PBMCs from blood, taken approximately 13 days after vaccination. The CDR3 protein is CASSQGQLAETQYL. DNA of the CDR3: TGTGCCAGCAGCCAGGGACAGCTCGCGGAGACCCAGTACTTA.